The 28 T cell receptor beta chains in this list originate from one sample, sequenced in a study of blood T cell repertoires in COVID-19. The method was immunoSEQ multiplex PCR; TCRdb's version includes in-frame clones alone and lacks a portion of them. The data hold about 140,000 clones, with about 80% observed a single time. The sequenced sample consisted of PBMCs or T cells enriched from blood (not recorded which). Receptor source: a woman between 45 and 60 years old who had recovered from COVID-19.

Here the CDR3 reads CASSQISQGVAYEQYF. The CDR3, as DNA: TGTGCCAGCAGTCAAATATCACAGGGAGTGGCCTACGAGCAGTACTTC. The rearrangement links TRBV28 to TRBJ2-7; the D gene is possibly TRBD1 (6 bases). CDR1 MDHEN and CDR2 SYDVKM come from the germline V gene. V was pared by 5 bases and J by 2 bases, with 19 bases between. The CDR3 length is 16 residues.

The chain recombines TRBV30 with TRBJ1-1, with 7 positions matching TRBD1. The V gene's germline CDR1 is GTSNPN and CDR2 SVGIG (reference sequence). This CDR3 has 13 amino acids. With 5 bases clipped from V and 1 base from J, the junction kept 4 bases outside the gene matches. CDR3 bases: TGTGCCTGGCGCCGGGACAGGAACACTGAAGCTTTCTTT. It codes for CAWRRDRNTEAFF.

CDR3 coding DNA: TGTGCCAGCGGGAGGACTACCTTCTACGAGCAGTACTTC. This gives the protein CASGRTTFYEQYF. V gene TRBV3-1 (or the pseudogene TRBV3-2) combines with J gene TRBJ2-7, with D perhaps TRBD2 (6 bases). This CDR3 region has 13 residues. V lost 8 bases to trimming and J lost 3 bases, with 14 bases between them. Germline V gene lookup returns CDR1 LGHDT and CDR2 YNNKEL (reference sequence).

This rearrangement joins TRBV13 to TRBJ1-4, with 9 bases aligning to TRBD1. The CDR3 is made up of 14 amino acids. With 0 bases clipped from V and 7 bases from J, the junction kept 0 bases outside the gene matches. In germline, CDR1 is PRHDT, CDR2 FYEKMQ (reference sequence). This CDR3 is CASSLGDRGEKLFF. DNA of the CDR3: TGTGCCAGCAGCTTAGGGGACAGGGGTGAAAAACTGTTTTTT. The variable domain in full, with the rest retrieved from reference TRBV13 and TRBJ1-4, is AAGVIQSPRHLIKEKRETATLKCYPIPRHDTVYWYQQGPGQDPQFLISFYEKMQSDKGSIPDRFSAQQFSDYHSELNMSSLELGDSALYFCASSLGDRGEKLFFGSGTQLSVL.

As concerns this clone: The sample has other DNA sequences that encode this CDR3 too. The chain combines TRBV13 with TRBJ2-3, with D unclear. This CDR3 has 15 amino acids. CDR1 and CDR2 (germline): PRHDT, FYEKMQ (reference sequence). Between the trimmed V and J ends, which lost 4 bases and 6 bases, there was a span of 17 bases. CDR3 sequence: CASSSHVVLPDTQYF. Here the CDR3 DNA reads TGTGCCAGCAGCTCCCACGTAGTGCTCCCGGATACGCAGTATTTT.

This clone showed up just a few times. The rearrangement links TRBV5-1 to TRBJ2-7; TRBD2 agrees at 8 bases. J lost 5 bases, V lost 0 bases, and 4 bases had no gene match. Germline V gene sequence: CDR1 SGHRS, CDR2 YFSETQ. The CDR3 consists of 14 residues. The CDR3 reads CASSLEAGGHEQYF. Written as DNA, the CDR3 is TGCGCCAGCAGCTTGGAGGCGGGGGGCCACGAGCAGTACTTC.

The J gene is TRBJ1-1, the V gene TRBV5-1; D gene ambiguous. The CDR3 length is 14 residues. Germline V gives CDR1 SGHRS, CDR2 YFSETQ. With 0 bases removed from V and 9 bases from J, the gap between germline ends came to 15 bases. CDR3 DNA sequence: TGCGCCAGCAGCTTGGCCGAACCGGGAGACAAAGCTTTCTTT. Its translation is CASSLAEPGDKAFF.

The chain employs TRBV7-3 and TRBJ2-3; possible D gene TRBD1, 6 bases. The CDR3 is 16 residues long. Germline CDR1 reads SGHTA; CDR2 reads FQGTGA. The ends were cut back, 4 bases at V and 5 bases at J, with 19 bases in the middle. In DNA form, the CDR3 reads TGTGCCAGCAGCTATTCCGGGACCCAAGGGGGAGATACGCAGTATTTT. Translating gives CASSYSGTQGGDTQYF.

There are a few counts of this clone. This CDR3 is CASSNSGGTAYEQYF. CDR3 DNA: TGTGCCAGCAGCAATAGCGGGGGGACCGCCTACGAGCAGTACTTC. The chain recombines TRBV9 with TRBJ2-7; 10 bases are a match to TRBD2. Germline V lookup: CDR1 SGDLS, CDR2 YYNGEE. V gave up 4 bases and J gave up 2 bases; unmatched junction bases: 6. This CDR3 comprises 15 residues.

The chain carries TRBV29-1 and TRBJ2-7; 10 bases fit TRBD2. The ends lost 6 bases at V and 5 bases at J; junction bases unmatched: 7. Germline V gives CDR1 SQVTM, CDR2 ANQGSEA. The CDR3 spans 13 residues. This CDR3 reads CSVMSGGAHEQYF. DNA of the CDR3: TGCAGCGTCATGAGCGGGGGGGCCCACGAGCAGTACTTC.

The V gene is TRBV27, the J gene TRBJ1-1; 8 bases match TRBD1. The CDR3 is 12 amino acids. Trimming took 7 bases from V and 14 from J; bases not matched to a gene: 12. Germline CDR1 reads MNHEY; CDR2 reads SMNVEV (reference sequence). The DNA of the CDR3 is TGTGCCAGCACCAGGGGGGGACAGGATTTGTTCTTT. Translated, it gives CASTRGGQDLFF.

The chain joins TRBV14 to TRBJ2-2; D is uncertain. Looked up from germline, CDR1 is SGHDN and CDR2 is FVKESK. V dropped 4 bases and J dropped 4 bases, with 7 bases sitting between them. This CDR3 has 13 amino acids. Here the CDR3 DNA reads TGTGCCAGCAGCCCTGAGTTCACCGGGGAGCTGTTTTTT. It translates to CASSPEFTGELFF.

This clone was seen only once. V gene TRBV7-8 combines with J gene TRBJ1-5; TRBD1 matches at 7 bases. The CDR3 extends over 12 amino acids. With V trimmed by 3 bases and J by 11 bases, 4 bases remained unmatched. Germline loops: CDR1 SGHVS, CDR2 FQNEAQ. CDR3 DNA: TGTGCCAGCAGCTTCGACAGGGAATCCCAGCATTTT. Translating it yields CASSFDRESQHF.

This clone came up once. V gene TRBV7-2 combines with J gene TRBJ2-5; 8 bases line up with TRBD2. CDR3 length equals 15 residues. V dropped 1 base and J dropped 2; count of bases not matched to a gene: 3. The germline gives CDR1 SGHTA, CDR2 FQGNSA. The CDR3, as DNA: TGTGCCAGCAGCTTAGGTGCGGGGGGACAAGAGACCCAGTACTTC. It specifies CASSLGAGGQETQYF.

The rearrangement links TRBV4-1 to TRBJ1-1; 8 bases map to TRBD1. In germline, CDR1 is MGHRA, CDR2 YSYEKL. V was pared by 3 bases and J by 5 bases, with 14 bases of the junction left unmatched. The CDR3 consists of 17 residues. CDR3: CASSQERTGLQPTEAFF. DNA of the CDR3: TGCGCCAGCAGCCAGGAGAGGACAGGGTTACAACCAACTGAAGCTTTCTTT.

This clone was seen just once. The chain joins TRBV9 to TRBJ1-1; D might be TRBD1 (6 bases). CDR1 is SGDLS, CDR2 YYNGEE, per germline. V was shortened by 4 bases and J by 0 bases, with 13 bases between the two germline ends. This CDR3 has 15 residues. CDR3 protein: CASSPSTGMNTEAFF. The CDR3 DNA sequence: TGTGCCAGCAGCCCCAGTACAGGGATGAACACTGAAGCTTTCTTT.

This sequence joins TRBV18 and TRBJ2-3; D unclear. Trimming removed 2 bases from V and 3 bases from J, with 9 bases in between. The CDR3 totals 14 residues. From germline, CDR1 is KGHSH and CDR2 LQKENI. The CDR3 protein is CASSPNLVTDTQYF. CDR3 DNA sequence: TGTGCCAGCTCACCAAATCTAGTGACAGATACGCAGTATTTT.

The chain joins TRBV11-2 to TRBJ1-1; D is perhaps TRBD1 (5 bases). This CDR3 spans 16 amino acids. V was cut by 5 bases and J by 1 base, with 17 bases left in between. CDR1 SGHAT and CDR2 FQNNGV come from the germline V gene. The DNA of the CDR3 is TGTGCCAGCAGCCCTTTATTAGGACACGGGAACACTGAAGCTTTCTTT. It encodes CASSPLLGHGNTEAFF.

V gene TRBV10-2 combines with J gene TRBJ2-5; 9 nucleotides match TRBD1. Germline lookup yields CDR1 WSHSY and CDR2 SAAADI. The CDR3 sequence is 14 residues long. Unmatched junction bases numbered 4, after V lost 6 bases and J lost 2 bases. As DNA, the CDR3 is TGCGCCAGCAGGGACAGGGGACGTCAAGAGACCCAGTACTTC. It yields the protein CASRDRGRQETQYF.

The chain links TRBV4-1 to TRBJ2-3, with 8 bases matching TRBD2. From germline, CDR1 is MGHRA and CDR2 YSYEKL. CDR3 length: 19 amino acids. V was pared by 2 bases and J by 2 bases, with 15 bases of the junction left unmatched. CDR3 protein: CASSQLGAVVAGPTDTQYF. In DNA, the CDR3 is TGCGCCAGCAGCCAACTGGGGGCGGTAGTAGCGGGGCCCACAGATACGCAGTATTTT.

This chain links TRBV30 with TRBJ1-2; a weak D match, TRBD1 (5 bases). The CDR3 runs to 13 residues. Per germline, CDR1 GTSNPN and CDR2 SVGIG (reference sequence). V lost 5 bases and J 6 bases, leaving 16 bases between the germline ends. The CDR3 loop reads CAWAKGLEDGYTF. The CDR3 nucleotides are TGTGCCTGGGCAAAGGGGCTCGAAGATGGCTACACCTTC.

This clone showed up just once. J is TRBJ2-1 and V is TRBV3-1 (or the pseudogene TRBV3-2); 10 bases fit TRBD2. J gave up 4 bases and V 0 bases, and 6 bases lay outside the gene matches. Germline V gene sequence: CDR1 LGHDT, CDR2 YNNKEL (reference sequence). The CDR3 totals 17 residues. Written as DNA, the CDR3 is TGTGCCAGCAGCCAAGATCTGAGCGGGGGGGCATACAATGAGCAGTTCTTC. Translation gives CASSQDLSGGAYNEQFF.

CDR3 region: CASSPIGGLAGTREQYF. The CDR3 coding sequence is TGTGCCAGCAGCCCCATAGGCGGACTAGCGGGTACCCGCGAGCAGTACTTC. V is TRBV11-2 and J is TRBJ2-7; 11 nucleotides agree with TRBD2. The trim removed 5 bases at V and 6 bases at J, leaving 15 bases unmatched. The CDR3 totals 17 residues. The germline V gene encodes CDR1 SGHAT and CDR2 FQNNGV.

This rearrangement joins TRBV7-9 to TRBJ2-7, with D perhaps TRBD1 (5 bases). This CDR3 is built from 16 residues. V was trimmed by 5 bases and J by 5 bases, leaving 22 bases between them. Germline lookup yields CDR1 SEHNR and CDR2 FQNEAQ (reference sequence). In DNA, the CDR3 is TGTGCCAGCAGCCCACGATTCGAAGACAGTACCCACGAGCAGTACTTC. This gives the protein CASSPRFEDSTHEQYF.

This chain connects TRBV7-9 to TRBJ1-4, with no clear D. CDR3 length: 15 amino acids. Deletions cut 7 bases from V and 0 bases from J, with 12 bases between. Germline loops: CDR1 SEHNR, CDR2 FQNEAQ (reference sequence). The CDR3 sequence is CASIEGRATNEKLFF. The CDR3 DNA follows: TGTGCCAGCATCGAGGGCCGGGCAACTAATGAAAAACTGTTTTTT.

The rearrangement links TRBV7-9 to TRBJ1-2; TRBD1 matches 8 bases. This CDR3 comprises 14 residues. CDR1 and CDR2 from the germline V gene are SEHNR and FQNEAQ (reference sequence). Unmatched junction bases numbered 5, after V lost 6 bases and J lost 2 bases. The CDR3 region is CASSPRQGNYGYTF. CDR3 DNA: TGTGCCAGCAGTCCGAGACAGGGGAACTATGGCTACACCTTC.

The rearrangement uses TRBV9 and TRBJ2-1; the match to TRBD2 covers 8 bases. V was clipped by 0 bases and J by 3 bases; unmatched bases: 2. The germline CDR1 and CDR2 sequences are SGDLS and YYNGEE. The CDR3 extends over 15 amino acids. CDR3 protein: CASSVEAGDYNEQFF. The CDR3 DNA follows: TGTGCCAGCAGCGTAGAAGCGGGGGACTACAATGAGCAGTTCTTC.

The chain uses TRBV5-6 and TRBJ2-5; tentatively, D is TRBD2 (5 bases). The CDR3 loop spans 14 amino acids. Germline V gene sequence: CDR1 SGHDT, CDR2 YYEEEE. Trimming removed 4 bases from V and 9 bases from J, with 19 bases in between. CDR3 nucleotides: TGTGCCAGCAGCCACACGGACCCGGGCGGGTCCCAGTACTTC. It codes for CASSHTDPGGSQYF. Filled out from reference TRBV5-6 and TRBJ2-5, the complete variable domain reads DAGVTQSPTHLIKTRGQQVTLRCSPKSGHDTVSWYQQALGQGPQFIFQYYEEEERQRGNFPDRFSGHQFPNYSSELNVNALLLGDSALYLCASSHTDPGGSQYFGPGTRLLVL.